The T cell receptor (beta chain) under discussion was sequenced for a study of response to subunit inactivated influenza vaccine. The germline gives CDR1 LNHNV, CDR2 YYDKDF (reference sequence). The germline V and J ends were trimmed by 1 base and 0 bases, with 6 bases remaining between them. The CDR3 totals 14 residues. From the RT-PCR reads, TCRdb called clonotypes with MiXCR, one entry per CDR3 protein. Altogether about half a million distinct CDR3 sequences are present, roughly 11% being singletons, with the ten largest covering approximately 12%. General observations from the study: The study's authors posited that every seasonal influenza vaccination enlists few new T cells.

With respect to this clonotype: What it binds is unknown.

Sequenced here: PBMCs from blood, sampled roughly 45 days after vaccination. This TCR derives from a man aged 50 to 60 who received an inactivated influenza vaccine. This chain connects TRBV15 to TRBJ2-5; D unclear. The CDR3 sequence: CATSRGPDQETQYF. CDR3 nucleotide sequence: TGTGCCACCAGCAGAGGGCCAGACCAAGAGACCCAGTACTTC. The entire variable domain, with the rest obtained from reference TRBV15 and TRBJ2-5, is as follows: DAMVIQNPRYQVTQFGKPVTLSCSQTLNHNVMYWYQQKSSQAPKLLFHYYDKDFNNEADTPDNFQSRRPNTSFCFLDIRSPGLGDTAMYLCATSRGPDQETQYFGPGTRLLVL.